This TCR beta chain comes out of a study of cytomegalovirus exposure and HLA in healthy donors (dated by TCRdb to the late 2010s). Describing the broader study: An earlier analysis of fewer than 750 of the donors reported approximately 260 Gb of sequence data and 95 million to 130 million unique TCR beta sequences obtained from about 180 million T cells. Besides the first cohort of 550 to 750 subjects, a separate validation cohort made up of 120 different subjects was used. Around 320 gigabases of sequencing data and approximately 93 million unique TCR sequences were included in an early release covering around 650 HLA-typed donors. Alongside the repertoire data, information on donor age, sex, ethnicity and CMV serostatus was compiled. Using immunosequencing, the study profiled T cell repertoires from 640 or so subjects and related those repertoires to cytomegalovirus serostatus. Across roughly 420 genotyped donors of the cohort, an average of about 250,000 unique TCR beta nucleotide sequences per donor were sequenced, and roughly 20% of those sequences were non-productive. Of the approximately 400 genotyped donors, 65% to 90% fell in the genetic ancestry cluster associated with self-reported Caucasian donors. Several DR-DQ haplotypes were handled as single units for association and clustering because linkage in the cohort was strong. Both class I and class II loci were covered by HLA typing, at four-digit resolution. An earlier analysis of about 620 of the donors applied high-throughput TCR beta sequencing to assess whether each TCR beta V gene segment acted as functional or pseudogenic. Typing coverage differed by locus: A, B, C, DRB1 and DQB1 were typed in about 629-630 donors, DQA1 in 500 to 550, DPA1 in approximately 610, and DPB1 in 472. A later analysis re-examined previously published TCR beta repertoires from more than 650 donors and added high-resolution HLA genotyping to investigate patterns of TCR occurrence. All discovery cohort repertoires had been generated on a single sequencing platform. Rather than using new phenotypic data, the later analysis identified candidate immune exposures from TCR beta sequences and from how often those sequences occurred across donors. High-throughput TCR immunosequencing, statistical association of individual TCRs with disease status, and machine learning were combined to predict cytomegalovirus infection status. The study aimed to test whether cataloging public T cell receptors could reveal signatures of past pathogen exposure. In a later genetic analysis, genome-wide SNP genotypes for about three fifths of the roughly 670 donors were used, and that subset was treated as a discovery cohort. On the study overall, not on this receptor specifically: The authors suggested that the approach could potentially be extended to other disease states and immunological phenotypes. At a false discovery rate of 0.05, a later analysis linked under 20,000 TCR beta sequences to specific HLA alleles. Roughly uniform sequencing depth across donors was assumed in presence/absence analyses, although this assumption may not hold. In a later genetic analysis, fewer N-insertions in productive TCRs were reported among donors in an Asian-associated ancestry cluster than the approximately 630-donor mean. The classifier was reported to diagnose cytomegalovirus status with high specificity and sensitivity in both the original and validation cohorts. According to a later analysis, most CMV-associated TCR beta chains appeared to be HLA-restricted, and the HLA associations seemed to be driven largely by CMV exposure. In vitro tests confirmed that a few of the cytomegalovirus-associated TCR beta chains recognize cytomegalovirus antigens. A cluster of highly shared sequence variants was judged likely to be a technical artifact of the sequencing pipeline. The cohort was sequenced for TCR beta chains only, and without alpha or paired-chain data the features that could be detected were limited. In a later analysis, the rate of TCR association differed among HLA loci, with DRB1 alleles having the most associated TCRs and HLA-C alleles having the fewest. Assigning TCR associations to individual alleles was difficult when HLA alleles, especially DR and DQ, strongly co-occurred. A further reported finding was that TCR beta sequences accurately predicted the HLA-A and HLA-B alleles for most subjects in the first cohort. In an earlier analysis of more than 450 of the donors, most TCR beta V segments were observed in productive rearrangements about 90% or about 30% of the time, broadly matching IMGT annotations. In a later analysis, several top co-occurrence clusters were reported to appear linked to parvovirus B19, influenza, CMV and Epstein-Barr virus. A total of 150 to 200 TCR beta chains were listed by the study as associated with cytomegalovirus. In a later genetic analysis, a missense DCLRE1C variant was associated with V-gene and J-gene trimming of TCR beta chains, and the association was replicated in an independent cohort. In a later analysis, HLA-associated TCR beta chains showed more clonal expansion and lower generation probabilities than non-associated chains that were equally common. Linkage disequilibrium might explain the correlated functional status among segregating V segments, but an unknown experimental factor could not be ruled out. Because some donors lacked HLA typing at each locus, the association tests relied only on the typed subset. The only immune exposure information available for the cohort was CMV serostatus. Most TCR sequences were seen in very few donors, while some public TCRs were found in many individuals. The earlier analysis of fewer than 750 of the donors excluded 15 to 20 rarely observed V segments, including chromosome 9 orphons, because counts were too low.

In total, about 650 healthy bone marrow donors made up the cohort. At the time of sampling, all cohort members were nominally healthy, though unrecorded immune exposures were likely present. The donor was CMV seropositive and was included in the group of 290 or so seropositive cohort members. Each donor provided a peripheral blood sample, and peripheral blood mononuclear cells were used for TCR beta sequencing. The Qiagen DNeasy Blood Extraction Kit was used to extract genomic DNA from the blood cell samples. The method behind the library was the immunoSEQ multiplex PCR assay. The multiplex PCR relied on a mix of 60 forward primers for TCR Vbeta segments and 13 reverse primers for TCR Jbeta segments. The CDR3 region of rearranged TCR beta genes was amplified from genomic DNA with a multiplex PCR assay. The Illumina HiSeq System was used to sequence the amplified TCR beta libraries as 87-base-pair reads. The original pipeline was this. A later analysis tallied tens of millions of unique TCR beta chains across the 610 or so repertoires, and approximately 12 million of those chains were shared by two or more donors. A nearest-neighbor algorithm error-corrected the raw reads and collapsed the reads into unique sequences, merging closely related sequences to remove PCR and sequencing errors. V, D and J gene segments were assigned by aligning CDR3 sequences to IMGT reference sequences. For a sequence to be retained, a match of at least six nucleotides was required to both a V gene segment and a J gene segment. A rearrangement was called productive if the CDR3 had no stop codons and remained in frame with V and J, and every other rearrangement was called non-productive. Following IMGT convention, CDR3 was defined as the stretch from the second conserved V-encoded cysteine up to the conserved J-encoded phenylalanine. Sequences without an unambiguous match to a single V gene segment were excluded from the earlier analysis of about 600 of the donors. In an earlier analysis of several hundred of the donors, V segments were called functional above 56.7% productive rearrangements and were called segregating when the between-donor standard deviation exceeded 5%. To diagnose cytomegalovirus status from the catalog of TCR beta chain sequences, a statistical classification framework was built. In a later analysis, V and J genes were assigned by comparing TCR nucleotide sequences against IMGT/GENE-DB human TR gene sequences. Using the TCRdist pipeline, a later analysis assigned CDR3 sequences along with most-parsimonious VDJ recombination scenarios. A later analysis defined each TCR beta chain by its CDR3 amino acid sequence plus V-gene family, and excluded reads lacking a unique V-gene family. In a later analysis, fewer than 650 highly shared, low-generation-probability nucleotide sequences were removed to address suspected cross-contamination and a sequencing artifact. For each public chain, a later analysis derived a clonal expansion index from normalized ranks of inferred template counts within each repertoire. In a later analysis, generation probabilities were computed with a VDJ recombination model fitted to out-of-frame rearrangements, and the resulting probabilities were checked against IGoR. Hypergeometric tests were used in a later analysis to score TCR-TCR, TCR-HLA and TCR-CMV co-occurrence, with a repertoire-size bias correction applied to the TCR pairs. In a later analysis, false discovery rates were estimated by permuting HLA or CMV assignments 20 times. In a later analysis, co-occurring TCRs were grouped using DBSCAN, and TCRdist sequence similarity was added for clustering within HLA-allele-positive subsets. For co-occurrence clustering, repertoires with fewer than 30,000 or more than 120,000 public chains were excluded, along with roughly 5 repertoires with anomalous nucleotide sharing. This is the immuneACCESS table as TCRdb keeps it, with only in-frame sequences that have V and J called. A part of the clones is gone; compared with another copy, unresolved V genes explain less than half, and the rest is unexplained. Clone size and V and J calls were adopted from that table, with D and trimming inferred from the DNA. Counted in this sample were about 90,000 clones; about two thirds of them appeared once. The ten largest account for around 5.5% of the sample.

About this clone itself: There is no known antigen for this receptor. No much larger clonotype is one base removed from it; base qualities were not supplied.

The clonotype was recovered from a woman in her 30s in good health and CMV-seropositive. The sample was PBMCs.

The DNA sequence is TGTGCCAGCAGTTATGTGGAGGGTGGTCAGCCCCAGCATTTT. Translation gives CASSYVEGGQPQHF. The V gene is TRBV6-5 and the J gene is TRBJ1-5; the D gene cannot be resolved reliably. As encoded in the germline V gene, CDR1 is MNHEY while CDR2 is SVGAGI. The CDR3, cysteine through phenylalanine, is 14 amino acids long. Just the 42-base CDR3 DNA is kept, in frame starting at base 1. Deletion took 3 bases off V and 6 bases off J, with a span of 12 bases between the germline ends.